This TCR beta chain was captured in a study of T cell responses to AZD1222 COVID-19 vaccine (dated by TCRdb to 2020 to 2022). The study in broad terms: AZD1222 recipients whose second dose came at about 4 weeks and those whose second dose came at about 12 weeks were combined into one group, since spike-specific TCR depth and breadth did not differ between the two schedules. A total of 230 to 250 trial participants underwent TCR sequencing, of whom about 210 had received two doses of AZD1222 and 26 had received two doses of the MenACWY control vaccine. Trial participants were enrolled by age into subgroups of 18-55, 56-69 and 70-plus years, and roughly 160, 29 and 62 TCR-sequenced participants, respectively, were included in these subgroups. Here is what the overall study found, with its caveats: Reportedly, almost half of the unique spike-specific TCRs recognized epitopes lying outside the regions that are mutated in the B.1.351 and B.1.1.7 variants. A significant rise in spike-specific TCR breadth and depth was observed after two AZD1222 doses relative to day 0 and relative to MenACWY recipients. Conclusions about previously exposed vaccinees are limited, since just a handful of AZD1222 recipients were seropositive for SARS-CoV-2 at baseline. The 56-69-year group was small, and its depth increase did not reach significance, likely because of low power. Because no samples from the day 14 peak response were available, repertoires could be characterized only after the peak T cell response. Participants were mostly white British and included more females than males, and it was suggested by the authors that clonal diversity may have been underestimated. The whole spike protein was spanned by vaccine-associated CD4 TCRs, and dominant responses were seen in regions 160-218 and 743-854.

The time point label, read with the paper, signifies: baseline before first vaccination. Vaccinee samples were obtained from the UK trials COV001 and COV002, which included a single-blind randomized controlled phase 2/3 trial of AZD1222 (ChAdOx1 nCoV-19) in healthy adults. For TCRbeta chain sequencing, PBMC samples were collected from trial participants at day 0 and at day 28 after the second dose. The CDR3 regions of human TCRbeta chains were analyzed by immunosequencing. On the authors' methods: Repertoire TCRs were checked for matches against a reference library of SARS-CoV-2-specific TCRs that had been generated using the MIRA antigen-specificity platform. Breadth meant the fraction of unique TCRs that were SARS-CoV-2-associated, whereas depth meant the fraction of total T cells that were SARS-CoV-2-associated. Each spike-specific TCR was assigned to its reactive spike region and to a CD4 or CD8 class using the MIRA data. Log10-transformed breadth and depth values were compared by one-way ANOVA with Sidak's multiple comparisons tests. The immuneACCESS repertoire file appears here via TCRdb, limited to in-frame rearrangements. These files lack a portion of the clones; in checked studies, under half of the deficit traces to unresolved V genes, and the cause of the others is not known. That table gives V, J and clone size, and the DNA gave D and trimming. Recorded for this sample are over 45,000 clones; around 85% of them occurred a single time. 15% to 20% of the sample is in the top ten clones.

Notes on this clone: Its antigen is unknown. No much larger clonotype is one base removed from it; base qualities were not supplied.

The CDR3 measures 14 amino acids from cysteine to phenylalanine. CDR3 DNA only is kept here, 42 bases in frame from base 1. Deletion took 1 base off V and 8 bases off J, with a span of 14 bases between the germline ends. The germline V gene (reference sequence) yields LGHDT for CDR1 and YNNKEL for CDR2. This sequence was found in an adult in good health. Sequenced here: peripheral blood, sampled on day 0 of AZD1222 vaccination. This chain is built from TRBV3-1 (or the pseudogene TRBV3-2) and TRBJ1-2; too little of a D gene remains to name it. The DNA is TGTGCCAGCAGCCAAGGACACCGGGCGATGGGCTACACCTTC. This codes for CASSQGHRAMGYTF.